This T cell receptor beta chain derives from a study of T-cell reconstitution after alpha-beta-depleted transplantation in children. Study-level points and caveats: Expanded graft clones, several hundred of them, were reportedly the source of alpha-beta T cells about two months after transplant. Some patients showed high day-60 TCRbeta diversity, which derived from surviving recipient T cells and thymic progenitors. By one year post-transplant, T-cell counts and diversity largely arose from T cells that were newly produced.

This clonotype was detected ten times or more. Its antigen is not identified. Trimming took off 0 bases at V and 6 bases at J, with 13 bases between the two ends. The CDR3 totals 15 residues. Germline CDR1 is SGHRS and CDR2 is YFSETQ. Preparation of the TCRbeta library involved a method that used unique molecular identifiers. MiXCR was run by TCRdb on the PCR reads, yielding one entry per CDR3 protein. The sample lists roughly 70,000 distinct CDR3 sequences; around 4.7% were seen once. V is TRBV5-1 and J is TRBJ2-4; a possible D gene is TRBD1 (6 bases). The sequenced sample was PBMCs, mostly from graft donor cells, obtained 180 days after TCRalphabeta/CD19-depleted stem cell transplant. This sequence originates from a boy younger than two who had a stem cell transplant for acute myeloid leukemia, so the T cells may come from the graft donor. The CDR3 DNA reads TGCGCCAGCAGCTTGGGGACAGCTCGGGCAAACATTCAGTACTTC. Translating it yields CASSLGTARANIQYF.